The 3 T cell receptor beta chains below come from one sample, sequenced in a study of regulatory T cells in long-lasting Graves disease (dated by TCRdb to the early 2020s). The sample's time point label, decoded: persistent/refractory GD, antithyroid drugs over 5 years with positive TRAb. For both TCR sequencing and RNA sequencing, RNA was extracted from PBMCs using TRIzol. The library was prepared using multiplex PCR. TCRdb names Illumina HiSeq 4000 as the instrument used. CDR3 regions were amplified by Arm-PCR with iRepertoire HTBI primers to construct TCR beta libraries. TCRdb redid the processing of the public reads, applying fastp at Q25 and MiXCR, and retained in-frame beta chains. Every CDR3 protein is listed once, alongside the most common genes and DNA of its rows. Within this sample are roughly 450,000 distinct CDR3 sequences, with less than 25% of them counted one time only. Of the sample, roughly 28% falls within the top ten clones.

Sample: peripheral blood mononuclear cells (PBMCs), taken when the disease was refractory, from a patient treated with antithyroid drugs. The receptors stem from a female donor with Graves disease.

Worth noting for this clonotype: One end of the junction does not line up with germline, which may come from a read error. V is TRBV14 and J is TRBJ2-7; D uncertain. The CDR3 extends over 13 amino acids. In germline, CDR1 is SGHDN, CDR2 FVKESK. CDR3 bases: TGTGCCAGCGGCCAACTCGGGCCCAGCGAGCAGTACTTC. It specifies CASGQLGPSEQYF.

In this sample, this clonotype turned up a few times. The CDR3 reads CASSLTNRGSSGSREQYF. The CDR3 nucleotides read TGCGCCAGCAGCTTGACCAACCGAGGGTCTAGCGGGAGTCGCGAGCAGTACTTC. V is TRBV5-1 and J is TRBJ2-7; 10 bases agree with TRBD2. V was pared by 1 base and J by 6 bases, with 16 bases of the junction left unmatched. This CDR3 comprises 18 residues. Germline V gives CDR1 SGHRS, CDR2 YFSETQ.

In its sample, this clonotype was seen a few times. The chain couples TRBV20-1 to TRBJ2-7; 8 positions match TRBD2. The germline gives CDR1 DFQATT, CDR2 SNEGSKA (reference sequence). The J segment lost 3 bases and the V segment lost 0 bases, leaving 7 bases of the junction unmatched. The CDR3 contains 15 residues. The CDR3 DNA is TGCAGTGCTAGAGATCGAACTAGCGGAGGCTACGAGCAGTACTTC. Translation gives CSARDRTSGGYEQYF.